This TCR beta chain was sequenced for a study of immune evolution from preneoplasia to lung adenocarcinoma (dated by TCRdb to 2020 to 2022). Study-wide context: HLA loss of heterozygosity was seen in 7%, 15% and 33% of AIS, MIA and ADC lesions, and in no AAH lesions. Immune contexture across lung adenocarcinoma precursors and invasive adenocarcinoma was profiled using immune gene expression, TCR sequencing and multiplex immunofluorescence. Resected precursor lesions (AAH, AIS, MIA) and invasive adenocarcinomas were compared against paired morphologically normal lung tissue. The sample size was set by how many specimens were available, not by a prior power calculation. The immune data were integrated with whole exome sequencing and methylation data obtained from the same cohort of nodules. The overall cohort comprised around 48 patients with pulmonary nodules who underwent surgical resection. The TCR sequencing data were obtained from a few dozen patients. The study reported that 100 to 120 samples were used for TCR sequencing. POLYSOLVER was used to infer Class I HLA alleles from exome data, and LOHHLA was used to detect allele-specific HLA loss. What the work shows at the level of the full study, not this receptor alone: Clonality was highest in normal lung, while later-stage lesions appeared to show lower clonality but higher T cell density and diversity. The highest top T cell clone frequencies were observed in normal lung, and a progressive decrease in top T cell clone frequencies appeared to occur from AAH through AIS, MIA and invasive adenocarcinoma. The findings reflected association rather than direct causation, and larger cohorts with long-term follow-up and longitudinal biopsies were considered necessary. Because all patients came from Japan and China, whether the findings apply to Western populations was uncertain. The highest T cell clonality was observed in KRAS-mutant nodules compared with EGFR-mutant or double wild-type lesions.

Using the immunoSEQ hsTCRbeta Kit, TCR beta CDR3 regions were sequenced from DNA. On the authors' methods: The ImmunoSEQ Analyzer was used to analyse the TCR sequencing data. T cell clonality was defined as 1 minus Pielou's evenness, as computed on productive rearrangements. T cell diversity was measured with the inverse Simpson index on productive templates. T cell density was expressed as TCR beta template counts normalized to usable DNA, with usable DNA estimated by amplifying and sequencing housekeeping genes. Two-sided Kruskal-Wallis tests were used to compare TCR metrics between histologic stages. TCRdb took over this immuneACCESS table, retaining in-frame rearrangements with V and J assigned. Such tables are incomplete; in checked studies, under half of the missing clones stem from an unresolved V gene, and the remainder is unexplained. V, J and clone size are those of that table, while D and trimming were read from the DNA. The sample includes approximately 5,700 clones, with roughly 77% observed a single time. The top ten clones comprise roughly 6.4% of the sample.

This clone has only a few counts. Its binding antigen is unknown. Base quality data are lacking; no much larger clone is found one base away. The patients had resection in Japan or China between the mid-2010s and the late 2010s. The histologic diagnosis of each case was independently confirmed on H&E slides by two lung cancer pathologists. Macro-dissection after pathologic assessment enriched premalignant or tumor cells for nucleic acid extraction. The AllPrep DNA/RNA FFPE Kit was used to isolate DNA from FFPE tissue. The sequencing sample was made of FFPE lung adenocarcinoma in situ tissue. According to the study, the label for this sample's cell subset or site signals: preinvasive adenocarcinoma in situ (AIS). The origin of this receptor is a person aged 55-79 years with lung adenocarcinoma.

The nucleotide sequence is TGTGCCTGGAGTGACCTCGGGTCTAGGGCGCAGTATTTT. Its protein product is CAWSDLGSRAQYF. The V gene is TRBV30 and the J gene is TRBJ2-3; too little of a D gene remains to name it. Spanning cysteine to phenylalanine, the CDR3 consists of 13 amino acids. Only the CDR3 DNA stays, 39 bases, in frame from base 1. The germline V gene (reference sequence) specifies GTSNPN as CDR1 and SVGIG as CDR2. V loses 1 base of germline sequence and J loses 10 bases, and the interval between the two ends is 15 bases.